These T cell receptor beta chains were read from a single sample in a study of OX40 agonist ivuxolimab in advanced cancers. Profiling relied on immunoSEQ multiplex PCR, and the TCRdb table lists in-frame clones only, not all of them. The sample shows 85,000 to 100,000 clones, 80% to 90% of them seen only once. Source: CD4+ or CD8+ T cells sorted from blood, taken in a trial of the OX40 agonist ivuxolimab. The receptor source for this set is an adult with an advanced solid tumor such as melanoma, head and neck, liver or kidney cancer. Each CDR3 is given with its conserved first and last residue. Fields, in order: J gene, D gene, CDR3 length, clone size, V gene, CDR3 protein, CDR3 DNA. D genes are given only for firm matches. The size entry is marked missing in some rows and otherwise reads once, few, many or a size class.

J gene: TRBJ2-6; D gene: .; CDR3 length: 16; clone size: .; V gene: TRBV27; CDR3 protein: CASSLSLVGGANVLTF; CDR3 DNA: TGTGCCAGCAGTTTATCTCTGGTGGGTGGGGCCAACGTCCTGACTTTC
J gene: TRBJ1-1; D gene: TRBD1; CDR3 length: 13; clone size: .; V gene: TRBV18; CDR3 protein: CASSEQGWTEAFF; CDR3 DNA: TGTGCCAGCTCGGAACAGGGGTGGACTGAAGCTTTCTTT
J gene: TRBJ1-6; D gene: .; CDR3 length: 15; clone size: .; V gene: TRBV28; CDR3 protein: CASSPVTGYNSPLHF; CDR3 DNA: TGTGCCAGCAGTCCCGTGACAGGATATAATTCACCCCTCCACTTT
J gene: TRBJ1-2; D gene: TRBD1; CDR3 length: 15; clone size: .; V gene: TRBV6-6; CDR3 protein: CASSYSGQGLYGYTF; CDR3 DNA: TGTGCCAGCAGTTACTCCGGACAGGGACTCTATGGCTACACCTTC
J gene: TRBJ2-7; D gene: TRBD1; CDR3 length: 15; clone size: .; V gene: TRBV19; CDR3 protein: CASSIVGQGGYEQYF; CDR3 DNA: TGTGCCAGTAGTATAGTAGGACAGGGCGGCTACGAGCAGTACTTC
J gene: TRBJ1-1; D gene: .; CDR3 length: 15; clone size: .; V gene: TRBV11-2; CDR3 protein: CASSPDDRGGTEAFF; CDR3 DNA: TGTGCCAGCAGCCCCGACGATCGGGGAGGGACTGAAGCTTTCTTT
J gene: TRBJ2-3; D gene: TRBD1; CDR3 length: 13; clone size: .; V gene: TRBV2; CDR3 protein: CASSGTGTDTQYF; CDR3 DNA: TGTGCCAGCAGCGGGACAGGGACAGATACGCAGTATTTT
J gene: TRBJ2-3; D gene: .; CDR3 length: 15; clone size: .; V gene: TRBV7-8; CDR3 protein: CASSGRTGATDTQYF; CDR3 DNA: TGTGCCAGCAGCGGGAGGACAGGAGCGACAGATACGCAGTATTTT
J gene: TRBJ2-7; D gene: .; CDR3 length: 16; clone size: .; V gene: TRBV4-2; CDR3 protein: CASSQDGTGGNYEQYF; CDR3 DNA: TGTGCCAGCAGCCAAGATGGGACCGGGGGCAACTACGAGCAGTACTTC
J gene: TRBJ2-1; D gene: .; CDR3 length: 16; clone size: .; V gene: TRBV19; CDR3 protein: CASSPGGGGARNEQFF; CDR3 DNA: TGTGCCAGTAGCCCCGGTGGAGGGGGCGCTAGGAATGAGCAGTTCTTC
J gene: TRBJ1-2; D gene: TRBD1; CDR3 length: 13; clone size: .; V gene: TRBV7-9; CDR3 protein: CASSPGTDYGYTF; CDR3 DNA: TGTGCCAGCAGTCCCGGGACAGACTATGGCTACACCTTC
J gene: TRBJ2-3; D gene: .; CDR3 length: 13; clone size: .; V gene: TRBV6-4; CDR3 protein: CASSGDRAYTQYF; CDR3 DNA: TGTGCCAGCAGTGGCGACAGAGCCTATACGCAGTATTTT
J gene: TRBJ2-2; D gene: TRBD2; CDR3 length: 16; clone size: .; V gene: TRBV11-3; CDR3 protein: CASPRKREGNTGELFF; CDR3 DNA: TGTGCCAGCCCTCGAAAAAGGGAGGGGAACACCGGGGAGCTGTTTTTT
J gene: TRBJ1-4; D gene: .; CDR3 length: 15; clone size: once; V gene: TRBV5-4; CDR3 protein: CASSLELATNEKLFF; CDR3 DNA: TGTGCCAGCAGCTTAGAGCTTGCAACTAATGAAAAACTGTTTTTT
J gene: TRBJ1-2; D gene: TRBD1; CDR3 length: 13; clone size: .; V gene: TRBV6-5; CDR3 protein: CASSSGTGKGYTF; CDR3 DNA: TGTGCCAGCAGTTCCGGGACAGGGAAAGGCTACACCTTC
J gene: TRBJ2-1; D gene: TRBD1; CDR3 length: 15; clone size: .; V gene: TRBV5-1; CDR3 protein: CASSLVGQGSNEQFF; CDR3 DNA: TGCGCCAGCAGCTTGGTAGGACAGGGGAGCAATGAGCAGTTCTTC
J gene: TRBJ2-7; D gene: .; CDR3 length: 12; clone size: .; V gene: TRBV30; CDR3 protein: CAWSVLGIGQYF; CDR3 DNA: TGTGCCTGGAGTGTACTGGGGATTGGGCAGTACTTC
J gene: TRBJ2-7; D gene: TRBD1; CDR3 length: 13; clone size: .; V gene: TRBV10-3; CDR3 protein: CAIRGGAGYEQYF; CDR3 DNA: TGTGCCATCAGAGGGGGCGCAGGATACGAGCAGTACTTC
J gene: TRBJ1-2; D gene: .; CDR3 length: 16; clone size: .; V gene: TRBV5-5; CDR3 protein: CASSLERGARYYGYTF; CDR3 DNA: TGTGCCAGCAGCTTGGAACGGGGGGCGCGGTACTATGGCTACACCTTC
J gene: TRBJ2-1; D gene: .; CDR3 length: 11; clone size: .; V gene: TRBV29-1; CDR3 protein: CSVDTYNEQFF; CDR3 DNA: TGCAGCGTGGACACTTACAATGAGCAGTTCTTC
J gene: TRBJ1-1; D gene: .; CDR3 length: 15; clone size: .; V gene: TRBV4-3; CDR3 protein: CASSQQGFKGAEAFF; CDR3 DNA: TGCGCCAGCAGCCAGCAAGGGTTCAAAGGGGCTGAAGCTTTCTTT
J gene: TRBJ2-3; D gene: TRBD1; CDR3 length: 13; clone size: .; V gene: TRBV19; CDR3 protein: CATGDRGGDTQYF; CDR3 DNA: TGTGCCACCGGGGACAGGGGTGGGGATACGCAGTATTTT
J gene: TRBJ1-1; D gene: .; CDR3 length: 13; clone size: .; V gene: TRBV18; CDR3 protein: CASSRGQDTEAFF; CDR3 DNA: TGTGCCAGCTCCCGGGGTCAGGACACTGAAGCTTTCTTT
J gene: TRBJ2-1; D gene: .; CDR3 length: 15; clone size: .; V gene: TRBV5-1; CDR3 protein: CASSLGLYSYNEQFF; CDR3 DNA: TGCGCCAGCAGCTTGGGTCTATATTCCTACAATGAGCAGTTCTTC
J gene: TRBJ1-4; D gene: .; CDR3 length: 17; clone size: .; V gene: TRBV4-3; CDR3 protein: CASSQDRGSATNEKLFF; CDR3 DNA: TGCGCCAGCAGCCAAGATCGTGGGTCAGCAACTAATGAAAAACTGTTTTTT
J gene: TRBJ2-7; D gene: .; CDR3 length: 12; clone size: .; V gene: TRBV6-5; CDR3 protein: CASSSQGNEQYF; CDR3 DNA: TGTGCCAGCAGTTCACAGGGAAACGAGCAGTACTTC
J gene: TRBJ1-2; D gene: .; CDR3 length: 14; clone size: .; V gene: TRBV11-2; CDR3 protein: CASSLTRANYGYTF; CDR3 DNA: TGTGCCAGCAGCTTAACCAGAGCTAACTATGGCTACACCTTC
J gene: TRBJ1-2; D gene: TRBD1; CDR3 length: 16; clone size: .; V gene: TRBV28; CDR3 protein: CASSLSGQGANYGYTF; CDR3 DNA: TGTGCCAGCAGTTTGTCCGGACAGGGGGCTAACTATGGCTACACCTTC
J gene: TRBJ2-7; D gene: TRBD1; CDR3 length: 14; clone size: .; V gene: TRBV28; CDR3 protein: CASSHPDRGHEQYF; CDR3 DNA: TGTGCCAGCAGTCACCCTGACAGGGGGCACGAGCAGTACTTC
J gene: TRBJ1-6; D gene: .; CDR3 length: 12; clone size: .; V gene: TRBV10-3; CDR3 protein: CAIRDQNSPLHF; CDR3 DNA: TGTGCCATCAGGGACCAAAATTCACCCCTCCACTTT
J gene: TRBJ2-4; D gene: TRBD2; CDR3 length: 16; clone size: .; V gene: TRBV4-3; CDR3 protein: CASSQMGGGNKNIQYF; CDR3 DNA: TGCGCCAGCAGCCAGATGGGGGGGGGAAACAAAAACATTCAGTACTTC
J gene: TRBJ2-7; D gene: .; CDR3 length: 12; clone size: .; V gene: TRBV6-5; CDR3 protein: CASSPPSPEQYF; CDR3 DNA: TGTGCCAGCAGCCCTCCCTCGCCGGAGCAGTACTTC
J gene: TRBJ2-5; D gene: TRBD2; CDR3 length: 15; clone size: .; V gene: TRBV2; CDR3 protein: CATHPGSGGPETQYF; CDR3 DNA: TGTGCCACCCACCCTGGGAGCGGGGGGCCCGAGACCCAGTACTTC
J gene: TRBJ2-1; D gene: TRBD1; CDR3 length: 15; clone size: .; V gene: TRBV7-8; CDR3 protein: CASSFRRTGYNEQFF; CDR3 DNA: TGTGCCAGCAGCTTTCGTCGGACAGGGTACAATGAGCAGTTCTTC
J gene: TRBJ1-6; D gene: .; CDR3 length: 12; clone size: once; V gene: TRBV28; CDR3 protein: CASSLTGSPLHF; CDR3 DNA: TGTGCCAGCAGTTTAACAGGTTCACCCCTCCACTTT
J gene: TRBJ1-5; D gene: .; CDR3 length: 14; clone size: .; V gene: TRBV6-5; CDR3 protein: CASGPPRANQPQHF; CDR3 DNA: TGTGCCAGCGGACCACCCCGCGCGAATCAGCCCCAGCATTTT
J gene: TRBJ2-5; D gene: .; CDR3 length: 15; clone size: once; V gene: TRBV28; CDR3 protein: CASSFPGTRQETQYF; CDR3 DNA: TGTGCCAGCAGTTTCCCCGGGACCCGTCAAGAGACCCAGTACTTC
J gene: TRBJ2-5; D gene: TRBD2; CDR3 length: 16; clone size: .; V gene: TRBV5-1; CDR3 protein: CATGPDLAGLQETQYF; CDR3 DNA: TGCGCCACCGGCCCAGATCTAGCGGGGTTACAAGAGACCCAGTACTTC
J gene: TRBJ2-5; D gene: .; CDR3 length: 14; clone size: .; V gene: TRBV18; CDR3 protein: CASSPKSREETQYF; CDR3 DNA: TGTGCCAGCTCACCAAAGAGCCGAGAAGAGACCCAGTACTTC
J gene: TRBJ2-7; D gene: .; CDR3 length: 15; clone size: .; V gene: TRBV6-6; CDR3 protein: CASSYAANREGEQYF; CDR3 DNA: TGTGCCAGCAGTTACGCAGCAAACAGGGAGGGCGAGCAGTACTTC
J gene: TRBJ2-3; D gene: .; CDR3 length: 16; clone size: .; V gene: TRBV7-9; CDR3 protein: CASSQGTSLGFDTQYF; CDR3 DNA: TGTGCCAGCAGCCAAGGAACAAGCCTGGGTTTCGATACGCAGTATTTT
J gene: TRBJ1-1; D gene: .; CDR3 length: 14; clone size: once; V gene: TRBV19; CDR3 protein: CASSSLTSNTEAFF; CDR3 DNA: TGTGCCAGTAGTAGTTTAACCTCGAACACTGAAGCTTTCTTT
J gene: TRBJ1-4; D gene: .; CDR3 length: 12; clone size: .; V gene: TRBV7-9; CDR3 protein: CASSRGIEKLFF; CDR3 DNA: TGTGCCAGCAGCCGCGGGATCGAAAAACTGTTTTTT
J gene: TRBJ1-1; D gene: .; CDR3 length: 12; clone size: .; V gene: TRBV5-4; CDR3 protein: CATEQGNTEAFF; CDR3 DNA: TGTGCCACTGAACAGGGGAACACTGAAGCTTTCTTT
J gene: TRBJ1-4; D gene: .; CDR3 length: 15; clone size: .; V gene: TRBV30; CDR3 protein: CAWSALGDINEKLFF; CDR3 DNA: TGTGCCTGGAGTGCTCTGGGGGACATTAATGAAAAACTGTTTTTT
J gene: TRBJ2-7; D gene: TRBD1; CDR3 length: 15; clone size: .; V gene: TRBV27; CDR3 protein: CASSNPQGAIHEQYF; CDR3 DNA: TGTGCCAGCAGTAACCCGCAGGGGGCGATCCACGAGCAGTACTTC
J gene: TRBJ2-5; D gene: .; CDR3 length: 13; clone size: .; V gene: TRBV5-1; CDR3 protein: CASSPGGKETQYF; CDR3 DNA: TGCGCCAGCTCCCCCGGAGGGAAAGAGACCCAGTACTTC
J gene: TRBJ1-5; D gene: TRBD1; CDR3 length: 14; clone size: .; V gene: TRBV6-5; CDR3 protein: CASRTGDLNQPQHF; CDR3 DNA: TGTGCCAGCAGGACAGGGGACCTAAATCAGCCCCAGCATTTT
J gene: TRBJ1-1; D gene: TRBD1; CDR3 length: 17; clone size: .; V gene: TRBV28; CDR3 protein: CASSLDPRGQGFRGAFF; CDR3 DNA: TGTGCCAGCAGTTTGGACCCCAGGGGACAGGGGTTTCGAGGAGCTTTCTTT
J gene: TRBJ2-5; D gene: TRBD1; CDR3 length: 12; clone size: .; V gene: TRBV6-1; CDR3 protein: CASSTGVETQYF; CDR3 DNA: TGTGCCAGCAGTACAGGGGTAGAGACCCAGTACTTC
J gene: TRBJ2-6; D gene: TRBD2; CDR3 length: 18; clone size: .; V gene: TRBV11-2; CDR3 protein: CASSLETSGVSGANVLTF; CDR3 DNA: TGTGCCAGCAGCTTAGAGACTAGCGGGGTCTCTGGGGCCAACGTCCTGACTTTC
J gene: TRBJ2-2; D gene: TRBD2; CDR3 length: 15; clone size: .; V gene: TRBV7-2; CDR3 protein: CASISGAILGGELFF; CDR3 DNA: TGTGCCAGCATTAGCGGGGCAATACTCGGCGGGGAGCTGTTTTTT
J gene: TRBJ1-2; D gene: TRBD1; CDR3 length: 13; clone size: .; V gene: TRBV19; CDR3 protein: CASSMRQGVGYTF; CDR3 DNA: TGTGCCAGTAGTATGCGGCAGGGGGTTGGCTACACCTTC
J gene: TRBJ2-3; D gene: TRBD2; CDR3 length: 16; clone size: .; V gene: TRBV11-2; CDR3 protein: CASSFVAGGAADTQYF; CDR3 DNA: TGTGCCAGCAGCTTCGTAGCGGGGGGAGCAGCAGATACGCAGTATTTT
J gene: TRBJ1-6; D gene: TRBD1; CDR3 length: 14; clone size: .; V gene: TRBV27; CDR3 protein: CASSSDREVATLHF; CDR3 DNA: TGTGCCAGCAGTTCTGACAGGGAGGTCGCCACCCTCCACTTT
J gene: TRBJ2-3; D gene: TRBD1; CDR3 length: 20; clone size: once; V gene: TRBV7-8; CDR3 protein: CASSLPLRKLPGQEEDTQYF; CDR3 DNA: TGTGCCAGCAGCTTACCCCTCCGCAAACTCCCGGGACAGGAGGAAGATACGCAGTATTTT
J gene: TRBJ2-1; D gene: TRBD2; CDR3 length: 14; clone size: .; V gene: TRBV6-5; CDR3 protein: CASSPGLAGAEQFF; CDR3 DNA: TGTGCCAGCAGCCCCGGACTAGCGGGGGCGGAGCAGTTCTTC
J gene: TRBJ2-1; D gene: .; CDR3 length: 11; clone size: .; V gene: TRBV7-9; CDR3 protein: CASSSQGEQFF; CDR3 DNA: TGTGCCAGCAGCTCGCAGGGTGAGCAGTTCTTC